This T cell receptor (beta chain) was profiled in a study of T cell clonality in common variable immunodeficiency. Study-level findings and limits: CVID subjects had higher TCRbeta clonality than healthy controls, most marked in about a third. Common variable immunodeficiency TCR beta sequences reportedly had fewer deletions and N-nucleotide insertions.

Control and CVID samples contributed equal amounts of genomic DNA. The data were produced by immunoSEQ multiplex PCR, yet TCRdb's version contains in-frame clones alone and is incomplete. The table lists 25,000 to 35,000 clones, no singletons, with 5.4% in the top ten. In this sample, this clone turned up many times. The antigen is not known. The sequenced fragment ends 3 residues before the CDR3 boundary, so the rest is inferred from the germline J gene. CDR1 is KGHSH, CDR2 LQKENI, per germline. This CDR3 contains 19 residues. J gave up 2 bases and V 4 bases, and 9 bases lay outside the gene matches. This sequence was found in a human donor with common variable immunodeficiency. The V call is TRBV18, the J call TRBJ2-6; 12 bases map to TRBD1. The sample comprised peripheral blood mononuclear cells. The CDR3 reads CASSRQSGQGATGANVLTF. Incomplete CDR3 DNA: TGTGCCAGCTCACGTCAATCGGGACAGGGGGCCACTGGGGCCAACGTC.